This TCR beta chain comes out of a study of T cell responses to AZD1222 COVID-19 vaccine. For this clone: The antigen remains unidentified.

CDR1 MNHNY and CDR2 SVGAGI come from the germline V gene (reference sequence). Trimming shortened V by 2 bases and J by 9 bases, and 8 bases separated the two germline ends. There are 12 residues in the CDR3. Notes on the study in general: With two AZD1222 doses given, Spike-specific TCR breadth and depth both rose. Unmutated variant regions are reportedly targeted by nearly half of spike-specific TCRs. Clonal diversity was possibly underestimated, and white British individuals and females predominated among donors.

Some clones are missing from TCRdb's copy, which holds only in-frame ones; the method was immunoSEQ multiplex PCR. This sample has about 160,000 clones; around 90% occur once, and the top ten carry around 4%. This sample comprised peripheral blood, obtained on day 0 of MenACWY control vaccination. The chain employs TRBV6-6 and TRBJ1-5; no clear D. This TCR was recovered from an adult in good health. The CDR3 sequence: CASSYQVPPQHF. The CDR3 nucleotides read TGTGCCAGCAGTTACCAGGTTCCGCCCCAGCATTTT.